This entry is about one T cell receptor beta chain. Its specificity is not known. Mouse gene names apply. With the read ending 1 residue before the CDR3 end, the germline J gene is used to fill in that end. Profiling relied on immunoSEQ multiplex PCR, and the TCRdb table lists in-frame clones only, not all of them. The repertoire consists of more than 45,000 clones, with approximately 70% occurring once and the leading ten covering around 0.6%. This sample was included in a study of tissue T cells after allogeneic stem cell transplantation. Findings and limits, study-wide: TCR repertoires tracked anatomic similarity, regardless of disease or transplant status. Few T cell clones were shared across patients, but motif clusters showed tissue-specific shared signatures.

Per the germline V gene, CDR1 is NNHDY and CDR2 is SYVADS. V was pared by 4 bases and J by 5 bases, with 6 bases between. CDR3 length equals 12 residues. The TCR originated in a pool of C57BL/6 mice in good health. This chain links TRBV13-3 with TRBJ1-4; no clear D gene. Sequenced sample: sorted cells pooled from one or two spleens. CDR3 bases read: TGTGCCAGCAGTCCCAGAAACGAAAGATTATTT. Its protein product is CASSPRNERLF. The entire CDR3 protein is CASSPRNERLFF.